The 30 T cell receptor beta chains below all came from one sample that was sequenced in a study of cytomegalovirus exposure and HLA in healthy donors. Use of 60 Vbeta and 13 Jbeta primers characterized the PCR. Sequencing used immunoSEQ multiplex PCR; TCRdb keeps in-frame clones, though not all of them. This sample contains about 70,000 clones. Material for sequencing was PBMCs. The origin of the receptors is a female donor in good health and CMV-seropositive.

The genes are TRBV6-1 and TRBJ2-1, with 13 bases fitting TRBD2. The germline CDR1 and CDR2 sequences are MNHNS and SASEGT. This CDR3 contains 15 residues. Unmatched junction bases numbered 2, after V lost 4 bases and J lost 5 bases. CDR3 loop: CASSGTSGRDNEQFF. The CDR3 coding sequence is TGTGCCAGCAGTGGAACTAGCGGGAGGGACAATGAGCAGTTCTTC.

The CDR3, as DNA: TGTGCCAGCAGTGAACAGGGCAACTATGGCTACACCTTC. Its protein is CASSEQGNYGYTF. The gene calls are TRBV28 and TRBJ1-2; D may be TRBD1 (6 bases). The V and J ends lost 5 bases and 2 bases respectively, with 9 bases between them. The length of the CDR3 is 13 residues. Germline V gives CDR1 MDHEN, CDR2 SYDVKM.

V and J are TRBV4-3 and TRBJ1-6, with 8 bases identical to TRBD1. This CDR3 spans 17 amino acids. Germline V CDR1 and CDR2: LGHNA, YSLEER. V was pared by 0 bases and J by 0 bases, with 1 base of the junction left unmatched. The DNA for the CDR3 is TGCGCCAGCAGCCAAGATCAGGGGGCCTCCTATAATTCACCCCTCCACTTT. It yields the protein CASSQDQGASYNSPLHF.

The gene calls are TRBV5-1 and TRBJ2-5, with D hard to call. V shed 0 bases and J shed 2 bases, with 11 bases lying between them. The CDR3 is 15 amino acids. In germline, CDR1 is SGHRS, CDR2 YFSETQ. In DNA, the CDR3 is TGCGCCAGCAGCTTGGTGACATCCGATCAAGAGACCCAGTACTTC. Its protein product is CASSLVTSDQETQYF.

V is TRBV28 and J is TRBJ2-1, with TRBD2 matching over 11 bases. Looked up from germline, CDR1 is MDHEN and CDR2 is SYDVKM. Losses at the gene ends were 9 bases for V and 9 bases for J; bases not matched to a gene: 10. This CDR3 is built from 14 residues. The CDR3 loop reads CASTSGLAGGEQFF. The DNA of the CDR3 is TGTGCCAGTACATCGGGGCTAGCGGGAGGTGAGCAGTTCTTC.

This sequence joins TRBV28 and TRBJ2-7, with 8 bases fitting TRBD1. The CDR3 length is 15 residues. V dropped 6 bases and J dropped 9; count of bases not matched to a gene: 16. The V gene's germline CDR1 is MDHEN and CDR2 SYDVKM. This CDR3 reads CASRPTGGAGRLQYF. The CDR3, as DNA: TGTGCCAGCAGGCCAACAGGGGGAGCTGGGAGATTGCAGTACTTC.

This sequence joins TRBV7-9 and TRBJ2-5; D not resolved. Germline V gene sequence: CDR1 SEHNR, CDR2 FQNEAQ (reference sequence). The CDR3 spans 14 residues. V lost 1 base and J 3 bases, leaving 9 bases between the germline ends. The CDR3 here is CASSLVTGEETQYF. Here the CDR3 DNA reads TGTGCCAGCAGCTTAGTTACCGGAGAAGAGACCCAGTACTTC.

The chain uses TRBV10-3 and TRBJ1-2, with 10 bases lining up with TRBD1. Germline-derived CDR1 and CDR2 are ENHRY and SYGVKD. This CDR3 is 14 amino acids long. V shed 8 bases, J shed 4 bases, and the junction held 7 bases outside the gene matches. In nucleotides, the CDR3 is TGTGCCATCGGGGGGACAGGGGATGTCTATGGCTACACCTTC. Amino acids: CAIGGTGDVYGYTF.

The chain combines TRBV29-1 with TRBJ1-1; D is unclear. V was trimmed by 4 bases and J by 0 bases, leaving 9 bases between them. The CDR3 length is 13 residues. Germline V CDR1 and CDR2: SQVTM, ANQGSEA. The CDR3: CSVGGRLNTEAFF. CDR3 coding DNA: TGCAGCGTTGGTGGCAGGTTGAACACTGAAGCTTTCTTT.

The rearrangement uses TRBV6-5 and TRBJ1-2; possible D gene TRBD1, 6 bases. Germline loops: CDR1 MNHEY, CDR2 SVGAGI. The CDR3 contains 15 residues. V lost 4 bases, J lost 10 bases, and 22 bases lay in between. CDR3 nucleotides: TGTGCCAGCAGTTTGAACAGGGCGATGGATGGACTCTACACCTTC. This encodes CASSLNRAMDGLYTF.

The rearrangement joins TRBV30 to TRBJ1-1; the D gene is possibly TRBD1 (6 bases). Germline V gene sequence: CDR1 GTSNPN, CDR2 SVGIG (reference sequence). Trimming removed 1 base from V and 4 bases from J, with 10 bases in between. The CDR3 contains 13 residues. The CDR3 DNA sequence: TGTGCCTGGAGTGCGAGGGACACCACTGAAGCTTTCTTT. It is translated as CAWSARDTTEAFF.

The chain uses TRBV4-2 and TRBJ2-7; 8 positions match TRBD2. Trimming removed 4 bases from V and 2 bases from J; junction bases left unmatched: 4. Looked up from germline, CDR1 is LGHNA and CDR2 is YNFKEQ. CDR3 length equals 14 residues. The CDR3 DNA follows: TGTGCCAGCAGCCCGTCGACTAGCGCCTACGAGCAGTACTTC. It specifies CASSPSTSAYEQYF.

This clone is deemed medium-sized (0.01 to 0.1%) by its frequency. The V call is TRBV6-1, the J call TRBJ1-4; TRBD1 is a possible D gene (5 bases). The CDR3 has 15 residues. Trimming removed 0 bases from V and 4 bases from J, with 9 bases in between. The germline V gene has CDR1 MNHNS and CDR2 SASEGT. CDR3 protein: CASSEAAGHNEKLFF. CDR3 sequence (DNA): TGTGCCAGCAGTGAAGCGGCAGGGCATAATGAAAAACTGTTTTTT.

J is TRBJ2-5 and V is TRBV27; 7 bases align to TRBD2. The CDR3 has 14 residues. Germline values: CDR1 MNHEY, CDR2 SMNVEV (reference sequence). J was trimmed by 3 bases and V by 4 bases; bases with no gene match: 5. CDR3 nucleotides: TGTGCCAGCAGTTATGTCGGGACTAAAGAGACCCAGTACTTC. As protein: CASSYVGTKETQYF.

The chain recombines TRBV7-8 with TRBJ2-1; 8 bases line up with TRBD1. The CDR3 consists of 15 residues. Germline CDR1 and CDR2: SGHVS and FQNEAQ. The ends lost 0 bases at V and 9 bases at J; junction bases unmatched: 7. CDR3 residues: CASSLAATGVSEQFF. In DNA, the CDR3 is TGTGCCAGCAGCTTAGCGGCGACAGGGGTGAGTGAGCAGTTCTTC.

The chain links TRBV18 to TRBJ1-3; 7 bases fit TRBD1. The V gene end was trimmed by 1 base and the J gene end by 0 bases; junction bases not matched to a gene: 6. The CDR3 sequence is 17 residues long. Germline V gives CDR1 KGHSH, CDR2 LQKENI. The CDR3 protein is CASSPRQGGYSGNTIYF. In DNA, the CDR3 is TGTGCCAGCTCACCACGCCAAGGGGGCTACTCTGGAAACACCATATATTTT.

CDR3 protein: CASSALLAGPTDTQYF. As DNA, the CDR3 is TGCGCCAGCAGCGCCCTGCTAGCGGGCCCCACAGATACGCAGTATTTT. J is TRBJ2-3 and V is TRBV4-1; 8 nucleotides match TRBD2. Unmatched junction bases numbered 9, after V lost 5 bases and J lost 2 bases. Germline V gene sequence: CDR1 MGHRA, CDR2 YSYEKL. This CDR3 has 16 residues.

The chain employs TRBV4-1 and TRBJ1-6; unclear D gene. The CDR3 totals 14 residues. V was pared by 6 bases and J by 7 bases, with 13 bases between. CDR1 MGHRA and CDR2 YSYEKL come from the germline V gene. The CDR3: CASRTLVRNSPLHF. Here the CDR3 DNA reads TGCGCCAGCAGAACCCTAGTAAGGAATTCACCCCTCCACTTT.

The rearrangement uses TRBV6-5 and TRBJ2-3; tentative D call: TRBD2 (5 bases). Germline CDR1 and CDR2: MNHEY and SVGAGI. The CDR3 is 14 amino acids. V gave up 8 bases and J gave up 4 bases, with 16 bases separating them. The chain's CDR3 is CASSAGLVADTQYF. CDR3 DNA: TGTGCCAGCTCCGCGGGTTTAGTCGCAGATACGCAGTATTTT.

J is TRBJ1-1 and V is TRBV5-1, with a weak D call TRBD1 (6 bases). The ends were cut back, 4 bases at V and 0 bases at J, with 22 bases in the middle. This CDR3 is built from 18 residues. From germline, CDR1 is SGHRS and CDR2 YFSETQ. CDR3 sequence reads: CASSPTLRGAGMNTEAFF. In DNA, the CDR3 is TGCGCCAGCAGCCCGACCCTGCGGGGGGCAGGGATGAACACTGAAGCTTTCTTT.

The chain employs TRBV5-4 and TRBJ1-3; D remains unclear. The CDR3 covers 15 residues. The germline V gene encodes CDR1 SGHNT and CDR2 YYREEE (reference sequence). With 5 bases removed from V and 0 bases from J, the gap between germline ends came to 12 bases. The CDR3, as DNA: TGTGCCAGCAGGCCTGACACCTACTCTGGAAACACCATATATTTT. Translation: CASRPDTYSGNTIYF.

CDR3 region: CASRERGGASFF. The CDR3 DNA sequence: TGTGCCAGCAGGGAAAGGGGGGGGGCTTCTTTCTTC. J is TRBJ2-1 and V is TRBV6-5; D may be TRBD2 (7 bases). V shed 6 bases and J shed 16 bases, with 19 bases lying between them. The CDR3 runs 12 residues. Germline-derived CDR1 and CDR2 are MNHEY and SVGAGI.

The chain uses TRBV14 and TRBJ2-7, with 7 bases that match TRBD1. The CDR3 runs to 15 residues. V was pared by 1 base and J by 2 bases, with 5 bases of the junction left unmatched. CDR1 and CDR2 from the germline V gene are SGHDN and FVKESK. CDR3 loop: CASSQGQGVTYEQYF. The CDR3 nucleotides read TGTGCCAGCAGCCAAGGACAGGGAGTAACCTACGAGCAGTACTTC. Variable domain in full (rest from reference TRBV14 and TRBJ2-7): EAGVTQFPSHSVIEKGQTVTLRCDPISGHDNLYWYRRVMGKEIKFLLHFVKESKQDESGMPNNRFLAERTGGTYSTLKVQPAELEDSGVYFCASSQGQGVTYEQYFGPGTRLTVT.

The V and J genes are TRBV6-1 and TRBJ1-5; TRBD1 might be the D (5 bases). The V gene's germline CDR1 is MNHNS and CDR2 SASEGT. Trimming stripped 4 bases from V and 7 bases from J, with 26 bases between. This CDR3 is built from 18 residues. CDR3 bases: TGTGCCAGCAGTGTAGGGGTGGGCCGAGAAGGGAAAGGGCAGCCCCAGCATTTT. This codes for CASSVGVGREGKGQPQHF.

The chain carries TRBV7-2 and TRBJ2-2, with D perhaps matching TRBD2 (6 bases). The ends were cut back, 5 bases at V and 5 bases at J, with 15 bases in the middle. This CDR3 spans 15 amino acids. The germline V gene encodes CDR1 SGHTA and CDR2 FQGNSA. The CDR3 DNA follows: TGTGCCAGCAGCCCCGCGGGGTCAGAGACCGGGGAGCTGTTTTTT. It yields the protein CASSPAGSETGELFF.

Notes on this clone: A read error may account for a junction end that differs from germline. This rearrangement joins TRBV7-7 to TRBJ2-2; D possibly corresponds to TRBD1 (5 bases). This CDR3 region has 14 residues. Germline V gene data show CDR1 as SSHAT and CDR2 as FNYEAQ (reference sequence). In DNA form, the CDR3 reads TGTGCTAGCAGCTTCGGACAGAACACCGGGGAGCTGTTTTTT. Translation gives CASSFGQNTGELFF.

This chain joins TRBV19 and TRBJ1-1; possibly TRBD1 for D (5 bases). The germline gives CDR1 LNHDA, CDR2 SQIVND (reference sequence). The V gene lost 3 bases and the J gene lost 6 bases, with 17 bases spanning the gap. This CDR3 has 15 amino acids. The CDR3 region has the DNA TGTGCCAGTAGTATCGAACGGGCAGGGAGGGCTGAAGCTTTCTTT. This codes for CASSIERAGRAEAFF. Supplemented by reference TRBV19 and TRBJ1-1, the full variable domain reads DGGITQSPKYLFRKEGQNVTLSCEQNLNHDAMYWYRQDPGQGLRLIYYSQIVNDFQKGDIAEGYSVSREKKESFPLTVTSAQKNPTAFYLCASSIERAGRAEAFFGQGTRLTVV.

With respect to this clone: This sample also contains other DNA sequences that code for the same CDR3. The CDR3 here is CSVFRDYNTEAFF. DNA for the CDR3: TGCAGCGTGTTCAGGGACTACAACACTGAAGCTTTCTTT. This chain joins TRBV29-1 and TRBJ1-1; maybe TRBD1 (5 bases). CDR3 length: 13 amino acids. The ends were cut back, 6 bases at V and 2 bases at J, with 13 bases in the middle. Per the germline V gene, CDR1 is SQVTM and CDR2 is ANQGSEA. Looking up the rest from reference TRBV29-1 and TRBJ1-1 gives the full variable domain: SAVISQKPSRDICQRGTSLTIQCQVDSQVTMMFWYRQQPGQSLTLIATANQGSEATYESGFVIDKFPISRPNLTFSTLTVSNMSPEDSSIYLCSVFRDYNTEAFFGQGTRLTVV.

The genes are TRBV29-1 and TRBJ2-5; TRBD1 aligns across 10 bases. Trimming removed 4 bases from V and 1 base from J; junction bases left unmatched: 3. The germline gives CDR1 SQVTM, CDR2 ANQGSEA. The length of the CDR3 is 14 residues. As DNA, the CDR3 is TGCAGCGTTGGGCGGACAGGGGGCCAAGAGACCCAGTACTTC. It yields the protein CSVGRTGGQETQYF.

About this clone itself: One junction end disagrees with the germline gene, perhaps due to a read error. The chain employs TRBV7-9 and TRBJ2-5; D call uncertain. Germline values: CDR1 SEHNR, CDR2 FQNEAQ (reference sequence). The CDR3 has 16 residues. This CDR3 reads CASSLVEFLSQENQYF. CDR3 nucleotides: TGTGCCAGCAGCTTAGTAGAATTTCTTAGCCAAGAGAACCAGTACTTC. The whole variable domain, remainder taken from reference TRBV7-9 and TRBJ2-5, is DTGVSQNPRHKITKRGQNVTFRCDPISEHNRLYWYRQTLGQGPEFLTYFQNEAQLEKSRLLSDRFSAERPKGSFSTLEIQRTEQGDSAMYLCASSLVEFLSQENQYFGPGTRLLVL.